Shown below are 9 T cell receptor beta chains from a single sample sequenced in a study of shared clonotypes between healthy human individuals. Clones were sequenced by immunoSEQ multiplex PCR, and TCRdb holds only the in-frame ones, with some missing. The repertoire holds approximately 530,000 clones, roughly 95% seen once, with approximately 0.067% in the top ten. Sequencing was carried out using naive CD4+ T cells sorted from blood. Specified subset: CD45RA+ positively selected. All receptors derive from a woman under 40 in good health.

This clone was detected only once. CDR3 loop: CAWSVRGWQLNYGYTF. The CDR3 DNA reads TGTGCCTGGAGTGTAAGGGGATGGCAGCTTAACTATGGCTACACCTTC. The chain links TRBV30 to TRBJ1-2, with D possibly being TRBD1 (5 bases). V lost 0 bases, J lost 1 base, and 15 bases lay in between. Germline V CDR1 and CDR2: GTSNPN, SVGIG (reference sequence). The CDR3 runs to 16 residues. Combining the CDR3 with reference TRBV30 and TRBJ1-2 gives the whole variable domain SQTIHQWPATLVQPVGSPLSLECTVEGTSNPNLYWYRQAAGRGLQLLFYSVGIGQISSEVPQNLSASRPQDRQFILSSKKLLLSDSGFYLCAWSVRGWQLNYGYTFGSGTRLTVV.

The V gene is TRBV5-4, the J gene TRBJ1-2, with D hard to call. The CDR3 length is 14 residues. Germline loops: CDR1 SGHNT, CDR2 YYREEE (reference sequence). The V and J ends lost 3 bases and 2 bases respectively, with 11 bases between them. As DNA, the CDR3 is TGTGCCAGCAGCTCCACCCCCCCCAACTATGGCTACACCTTC. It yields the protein CASSSTPPNYGYTF.

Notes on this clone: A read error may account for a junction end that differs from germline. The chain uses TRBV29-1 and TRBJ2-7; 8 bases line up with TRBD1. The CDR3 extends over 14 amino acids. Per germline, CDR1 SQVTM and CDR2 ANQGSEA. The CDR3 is CSVARTGNPPEQYF. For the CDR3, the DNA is TGCAGTGTTGCCAGGACAGGGAATCCTCCCGAGCAGTACTTC.

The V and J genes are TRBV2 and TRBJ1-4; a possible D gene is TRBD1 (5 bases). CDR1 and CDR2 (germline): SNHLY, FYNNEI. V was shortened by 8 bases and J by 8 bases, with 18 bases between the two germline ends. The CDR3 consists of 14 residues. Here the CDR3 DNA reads TGTGCCAGCGCAGGGAGCAGGGCGGAGGAAAAACTGTTTTTT. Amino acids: CASAGSRAEEKLFF.

CDR3 residues: CASRPRQSGSYEQYF. In DNA, the CDR3 is TGCGCCAGCAGGCCGCGGCAGAGCGGGTCCTACGAGCAGTACTTC. This chain links TRBV5-1 with TRBJ2-7; a possible D gene is TRBD2 (6 bases). V dropped 5 bases and J dropped 1 base, with 16 bases sitting between them. The CDR3 contains 15 residues. CDR1 SGHRS and CDR2 YFSETQ come from the germline V gene. Complete variable domain (other parts from reference TRBV5-1 and TRBJ2-7): KAGVTQTPRYLIKTRGQQVTLSCSPISGHRSVSWYQQTPGQGLQFLFEYFSETQRNKGNFPGRFSGRQFSNSRSEMNVSTLELGDSALYLCASRPRQSGSYEQYFGPGTRLTVT.

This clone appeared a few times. CDR3 sequence reads: CASSEQGITLQPQHF. CDR3 DNA: TGCGCCAGCAGCGAGCAGGGGATTACACTACAGCCCCAGCATTTT. V usage is TRBV4-1 and J usage is TRBJ1-5; tentative D call: TRBD1 (6 bases). V lost 5 bases and J lost 7, with 18 bases in between. Germline values: CDR1 MGHRA, CDR2 YSYEKL. The CDR3 runs 15 residues.

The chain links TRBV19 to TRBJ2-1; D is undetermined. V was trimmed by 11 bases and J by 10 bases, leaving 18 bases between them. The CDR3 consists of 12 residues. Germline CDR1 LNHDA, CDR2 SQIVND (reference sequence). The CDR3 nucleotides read TGTGCCCACAACGGTGGGCTTATAGAGCAGTTCTTC. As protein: CAHNGGLIEQFF.

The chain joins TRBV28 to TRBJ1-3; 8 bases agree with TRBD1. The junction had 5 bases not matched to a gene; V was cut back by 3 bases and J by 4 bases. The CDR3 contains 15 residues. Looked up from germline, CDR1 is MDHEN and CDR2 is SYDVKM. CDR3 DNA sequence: TGTGCCAGCAGTTTGGGGACAGGAGGGGGAAACACCATATATTTT. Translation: CASSLGTGGGNTIYF.

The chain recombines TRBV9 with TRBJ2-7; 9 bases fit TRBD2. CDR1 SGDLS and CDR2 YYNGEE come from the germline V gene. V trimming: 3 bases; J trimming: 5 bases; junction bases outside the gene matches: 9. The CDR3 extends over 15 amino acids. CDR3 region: CASSGGLAGYHEQYF. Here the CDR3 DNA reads TGTGCCAGCAGCGGGGGGCTAGCGGGATACCACGAGCAGTACTTC.